This entry lists 22 T cell receptor beta chains sequenced from one sample in a study of cytomegalovirus exposure and HLA in healthy donors. PCR used 60 Vbeta primers and 13 Jbeta primers. Repertoires were generated with immunoSEQ multiplex PCR, while TCRdb's copy carries only in-frame clones and drops some. The sample records some 110,000 clones, approximately 76% being singletons. The sample consisted of PBMCs. The receptors were sampled from a man over 45 in good health and CMV-seropositive.

The chain is built from TRBV6-5 and TRBJ2-2; TRBD2 aligns across 10 bases. With 2 bases clipped from V and 6 bases from J, the junction kept 6 bases outside the gene matches. Germline lookup yields CDR1 MNHEY and CDR2 SVGAGI. The CDR3 extends over 16 amino acids. CDR3 region: CASSYGLADGAGELFF. The CDR3 region has the DNA TGTGCCAGCAGTTACGGACTAGCGGACGGCGCCGGGGAGCTGTTTTTT.

This clone was seen only a few times. This chain uses TRBV5-1 with TRBJ2-5, with TRBD2 matching over 15 bases. In germline, CDR1 is SGHRS, CDR2 YFSETQ. The CDR3 is made up of 19 amino acids. The V segment lost 3 bases and the J segment 5 bases; nucleotides outside the gene matches: 14. The CDR3 DNA reads as TGCGCCAGCAGCTCCTCGCGGGGACTAGCGGGAGGAGGATGGGAGACCCAGTACTTC. Protein product: CASSSSRGLAGGGWETQYF.

The gene calls are TRBV5-6 and TRBJ2-7; perhaps TRBD2 as D (7 bases). This CDR3 region has 17 residues. Between the trimmed V and J ends, which lost 0 bases and 3 bases, there was a span of 19 bases. Germline V gene data show CDR1 as SGHDT and CDR2 as YYEEEE. The CDR3 sequence: CASSLGGLGTNFYEQYF. For the CDR3, the DNA is TGTGCCAGCAGCTTGGGGGGGCTCGGGACTAACTTCTACGAGCAGTACTTC.

This clone has more than one count but fewer than ten. V is TRBV11-2 and J is TRBJ1-5; the D gene is possibly TRBD1 (5 bases). The CDR3 sequence is 15 residues long. CDR1 and CDR2 (germline): SGHAT, FQNNGV. V was cut by 5 bases and J by 4 bases, with 15 bases left in between. This chain's CDR3 is CASSPGGEGNQPQHF. Written as DNA, the CDR3 is TGTGCCAGCAGCCCCGGGGGGGAAGGGAATCAGCCCCAGCATTTT.

In its sample, this clone was seen a few times. This chain uses TRBV7-2 with TRBJ1-5, with D possibly matching TRBD1 (6 bases). V lost 4 bases, J lost 4 bases, and 20 bases lay in between. The CDR3 is 17 residues long. Per the germline V gene, CDR1 is SGHTA and CDR2 is FQGNSA. As DNA, the CDR3 is TGTGCCAGCAGCTCCTCCACCGGGGGGGGCTTAAATCAGCCCCAGCATTTT. This encodes CASSSSTGGGLNQPQHF.

V gene TRBV6-5 combines with J gene TRBJ2-7, with a possible D match to TRBD2 (6 bases). The CDR3 totals 13 residues. The V and J ends lost 8 bases and 4 bases respectively, with 15 bases between them. The germline CDR1 and CDR2 sequences are MNHEY and SVGAGI. CDR3 sequence: CASQEPRGYEQYF. The DNA of the CDR3 is TGTGCCAGCCAGGAACCTCGGGGGTACGAGCAGTACTTC.

The CDR3 DNA is TGCGCCAGCAGCTTGATTAGCGGGGGGTTGGATGAGCAGTTCTTC. This encodes CASSLISGGLDEQFF. The chain links TRBV5-1 to TRBJ2-1, with TRBD2 matching 10 bases. The CDR3 is 15 amino acids. The V gene end was trimmed by 1 base and the J gene end by 8 bases; junction bases not matched to a gene: 6. Per the germline V gene, CDR1 is SGHRS and CDR2 is YFSETQ.

The J gene is TRBJ1-1, the V gene TRBV7-9, with D maybe TRBD1 (5 bases). The V gene's germline CDR1 is SEHNR and CDR2 FQNEAQ (reference sequence). This CDR3 region has 16 residues. V was cut by 3 bases and J by 5 bases, with 19 bases left in between. CDR3 bases: TGTGCCAGCAGCTTCGGACGGGAGGCAGGGCGGACTGAAGCTTTCTTT. Residues: CASSFGREAGRTEAFF.

For this clone: At one end the junction does not follow the germline gene, possibly because of a read error. The chain uses TRBV19 and TRBJ1-5, with D perhaps TRBD1 (5 bases). The CDR3 has 12 residues. Germline-derived CDR1 and CDR2 are LNHDA and SQIVND (reference sequence). The CDR3: CASSIGSAGLGF. The DNA for the CDR3 is TGTGCCAGTAGTATAGGCTCGGCAGGGTTGGGATTT.

V is TRBV7-9 and J is TRBJ2-7; 8 bases agree with TRBD2. The V gene end was trimmed by 5 bases and the J gene end by 0 bases; junction bases not matched to a gene: 6. Germline CDR1 SEHNR, CDR2 FQNEAQ (reference sequence). The CDR3 runs 15 residues. In DNA form, the CDR3 reads TGTGCCAGCAGCCCGAGCGGGGGTTCCTCCTACGAGCAGTACTTC. Protein: CASSPSGGSSYEQYF.

V gene TRBV4-1 combines with J gene TRBJ2-1, with TRBD2 matching 9 bases. With 3 bases clipped from V and 6 bases from J, the junction kept 3 bases outside the gene matches. Germline V lookup: CDR1 MGHRA, CDR2 YSYEKL. This CDR3 is built from 14 residues. This chain's CDR3 is CASSHPGLANEQFF. The CDR3 DNA sequence: TGCGCCAGCAGCCATCCGGGACTAGCCAATGAGCAGTTCTTC.

V is TRBV11-2 and J is TRBJ2-7; 7 bases fit TRBD1. CDR1 is SGHAT and CDR2 is FQNNGV in the germline V gene. This CDR3 region has 14 residues. With V trimmed by 5 bases and J by 7 bases, 11 bases remained unmatched. CDR3 protein: CASSLTGVGREQYF. The CDR3 DNA reads TGTGCCAGCAGCCTAACAGGGGTCGGTAGGGAGCAGTACTTC.

The chain recombines TRBV27 with TRBJ2-3; weak D call: TRBD1 (6 bases). The germline V and J ends were trimmed by 4 bases and 8 bases, with 19 bases remaining between them. The CDR3 loop spans 15 amino acids. CDR1 and CDR2 (germline): MNHEY, SMNVEV (reference sequence). The CDR3 loop reads CASSSVPAQGGTQYF. CDR3 sequence (DNA): TGTGCCAGCAGTTCGGTGCCGGCCCAAGGGGGTACGCAGTATTTT.

This chain joins TRBV18 and TRBJ1-1, with D unresolved. The V and J ends lost 6 bases and 1 base respectively, with 9 bases between them. This CDR3 comprises 13 residues. Per germline, CDR1 KGHSH and CDR2 LQKENI. CDR3 coding DNA: TGTGCCAGCTCTACTGCGAGGAACACTGAAGCTTTCTTT. Amino acids: CASSTARNTEAFF.

The chain carries TRBV6-5 and TRBJ2-1, with D perhaps matching TRBD1 (5 bases). The CDR3 contains 12 residues. Between the trimmed V and J ends, which lost 7 bases and 7 bases, there was a span of 11 bases. Germline CDR1 is MNHEY and CDR2 is SVGAGI. CDR3 loop: CASIGEGNEQFF. In nucleotides, the CDR3 is TGTGCCAGCATAGGGGAAGGGAATGAGCAGTTCTTC.

The chain couples TRBV2 to TRBJ2-1, with 7 bases identical to TRBD2. With V trimmed by 6 bases and J by 12 bases, 5 bases remained unmatched. The CDR3 is made up of 11 amino acids. Germline V gene lookup returns CDR1 SNHLY and CDR2 FYNNEI. In nucleotides, the CDR3 is TGTGCCAGCAGGGGGGGGATGGGGCAGTTCTTC. Translation gives CASRGGMGQFF.

The rearrangement joins TRBV5-1 to TRBJ1-2, with no clear D. Trimming took 2 bases from V and 3 from J, leaving 17 bases between them. The CDR3 runs 16 residues. Germline loops: CDR1 SGHRS, CDR2 YFSETQ. The DNA for the CDR3 is TGCGCCAGCAGCTTCGTTAGTTGGAGTCCTGACTATGGCTACACCTTC. Translating gives CASSFVSWSPDYGYTF.

The CDR3 nucleotides read TGTGCCAGTAGTATAGATAGGGAGACAGGGGCGCAAGAAAAACTGTTTTTT. Translation: CASSIDRETGAQEKLFF. The chain has TRBV19 and TRBJ1-4; TRBD1 aligns across 8 bases. The junction had 11 bases not matched to a gene; V was cut back by 0 bases and J by 8 bases. The CDR3 contains 17 residues. From germline, CDR1 is LNHDA and CDR2 SQIVND (reference sequence).

The chain links TRBV5-6 to TRBJ1-2, with 9 bases fitting TRBD1. The length of the CDR3 is 15 residues. Germline trimming cut 0 bases from V and 4 bases from J; bases unmatched to any gene: 4. CDR1 and CDR2 (germline): SGHDT, YYEEEE. CDR3 DNA: TGTGCCAGCAGCTTGGGGGGGACAGGGAGCTATGGCTACACCTTC. It is translated as CASSLGGTGSYGYTF.

This chain links TRBV7-8 with TRBJ2-5, with D possibly being TRBD1 (5 bases). The end of the DNA is better explained by TRBJ2-7, so the J call may be wrong. This CDR3 spans 15 amino acids. The germline V gene encodes CDR1 SGHVS and CDR2 FQNEAQ. In DNA form, the CDR3 reads TGTGCCAGCAGCCCCAGGGATTCGGCCTACTACGAGCAGTACTTC. Amino acid sequence: CASSPRDSAYYEQYF.

The J gene is TRBJ2-1, the V gene TRBV2; the D gene is possibly TRBD1 (6 bases). Germline CDR1 reads SNHLY; CDR2 reads FYNNEI. Trimming took 5 bases from V and 5 from J, leaving 22 bases between them. CDR3 length: 17 amino acids. The CDR3, as DNA: TGTGCCAGCAGTCCCTCGGCCGGAGAGGGGGTACACAATGAGCAGTTCTTC. This translates into CASSPSAGEGVHNEQFF.

This chain joins TRBV5-6 and TRBJ2-2, with 8 bases fitting TRBD2. In germline, CDR1 is SGHDT, CDR2 YYEEEE. V shed 4 bases, J shed 6 bases, and the junction held 5 bases outside the gene matches. The CDR3 contains 14 residues. The CDR3 spells CASSPGLGPGELFF. The CDR3 nucleotides read TGTGCCAGCAGCCCGGGACTAGGCCCCGGGGAGCTGTTTTTT.